The 11 T cell receptor beta chains below come from one sample, sequenced in a study of T cells after yellow fever vaccination (dated by TCRdb to between 2017 and 2020). The meaning of the sample's treatment or condition label: live attenuated yellow fever vaccine strain. Library preparation employed 5' RACE. Sequenced on an Illumina HiSeq 2500. In-frame beta chains were kept once TCRdb had trimmed the public reads at Q25 with fastp and called clones with MiXCR. Entries that share a CDR3 protein sequence are merged under the most common genes and DNA. This sample lists under 600,000 distinct CDR3 sequences; less than 25% were detected once. The top ten clones comprise approximately 16% of the sample. Specimen: PBMCs, collected less than 25 days after the first yellow fever vaccination. The receptors were gathered from a man in his late teens or twenties who received the YFV17D yellow fever vaccine.

This clonotype has a handful of counts. The V gene is TRBV5-5, the J gene TRBJ2-7; perhaps TRBD2 as D (5 bases). Germline CDR1 reads SGHKS; CDR2 reads YYEKEE (reference sequence). The CDR3 is 13 residues long. Trimming cost V 0 bases and J 9 bases, with 13 bases left between them. The CDR3 region has the DNA TGTGCCAGCAGCTTGGGGCCCACTGAGGGGCAGTACTTC. Its protein product is CASSLGPTEGQYF.

In its sample, this clonotype was seen a few times. This chain links TRBV20-1 with TRBJ1-1, with D possibly being TRBD1 (6 bases). The CDR3 runs 15 residues. Germline loops: CDR1 DFQATT, CDR2 SNEGSKA (reference sequence). The ends were cut back, 3 bases at V and 3 bases at J, with 17 bases in the middle. The CDR3 spells CSASPWTAGYTEAFF. The CDR3 coding sequence is TGCAGTGCTAGTCCCTGGACAGCGGGGTACACTGAAGCTTTCTTT.

This clonotype was observed a handful of times. The chain couples TRBV11-2 to TRBJ2-1; either TRBD1 or TRBD2 may supply D (5 bases each). Germline assignment: CDR1 SGHAT and CDR2 FQNNGV. This CDR3 has 15 residues. The germline V and J ends were trimmed by 6 bases and 11 bases, with 23 bases remaining between them. Here the CDR3 DNA reads TGTGCCAGCAGTCGAGCCGGGACCCCTGTTGGGAAGCAGTTCTTC. Translated, it gives CASSRAGTPVGKQFF.

The genes are TRBV13 and TRBJ2-1, with D hard to call. CDR3 size: 12 residues. Germline V gene lookup returns CDR1 PRHDT and CDR2 FYEKMQ (reference sequence). V was shortened by 3 bases and J by 7 bases, with 7 bases between the two germline ends. The CDR3 here is CASSFSQNEQFF. As DNA, the CDR3 is TGTGCCAGCAGCTTCAGCCAAAATGAGCAGTTCTTC. The complete variable domain, with remaining parts taken from reference TRBV13 and TRBJ2-1, reads AAGVIQSPRHLIKEKRETATLKCYPIPRHDTVYWYQQGPGQDPQFLISFYEKMQSDKGSIPDRFSAQQFSDYHSELNMSSLELGDSALYFCASSFSQNEQFFGPGTRLTVL.

V is TRBV20-1 and J is TRBJ1-4, with TRBD1 as a possible D gene (6 bases). Trimming stripped 3 bases from V and 8 bases from J, with 13 bases between. The CDR3 sequence is 13 residues long. Germline lookup yields CDR1 DFQATT and CDR2 SNEGSKA (reference sequence). CDR3 DNA: TGCAGTGCTAGGGGGGGGGCCGGGGAAAAACTGTTTTTT. This encodes CSARGGAGEKLFF.

CDR3 coding DNA: TGTGCCACCACCACCCGGGACAGCCCGACTGCGAACACCGGGGAGCTGTTTTTT. The encoded protein is CATTTRDSPTANTGELFF. The chain links TRBV3-1 to TRBJ2-2, with 7 nucleotides matching TRBD1. CDR1 and CDR2 from the germline V gene are LGHDT and YNNKEL (reference sequence). This CDR3 is 18 amino acids long. The ends lost 10 bases at V and 0 bases at J; junction bases unmatched: 17.

V usage is TRBV27 and J usage is TRBJ2-3; 7 bases match TRBD2. V lost 10 bases and J lost 2; bases outside the gene matches: 6. The V gene's germline CDR1 is MNHEY and CDR2 SMNVEV (reference sequence). The CDR3 has 13 amino acids. CDR3 in DNA: TGTGCCACCTCGGGACTATTCACAGATACGCAGTATTTT. Protein sequence: CATSGLFTDTQYF.

In this sample, this clonotype turned up a few times. This chain links TRBV5-4 with TRBJ2-5, with D perhaps TRBD1 (5 bases). The V and J ends lost 2 bases and 4 bases respectively, with 15 bases between them. Germline CDR1 and CDR2: SGHNT and YYREEE (reference sequence). The CDR3 consists of 15 residues. The CDR3 DNA follows: TGTGCCAGCAGCTTTTATCAGGGAAAGTCAGAGACCCAGTACTTC. Residues: CASSFYQGKSETQYF.

This clonotype has more than one count but fewer than ten. This chain links TRBV7-9 with TRBJ2-3; TRBD2 matches 10 bases. The CDR3 consists of 15 residues. Losses at the gene ends were 5 bases for V and 6 bases for J; bases not matched to a gene: 8. Germline V gives CDR1 SEHNR, CDR2 FQNEAQ (reference sequence). CDR3 amino acids: CASSRSGGGPDTQYF. Here the CDR3 DNA reads TGTGCCAGCAGCCGCAGCGGGGGGGGCCCGGATACGCAGTATTTT.

The V gene is TRBV4-1, the J gene TRBJ2-2; D uncertain. The V gene lost 3 bases and the J gene lost 6 bases, with 8 bases spanning the gap. The length of the CDR3 is 13 residues. Germline assignment: CDR1 MGHRA and CDR2 YSYEKL. The CDR3 loop reads CASSHRLPGELFF. Written as DNA, the CDR3 is TGCGCCAGCAGCCACCGTTTACCCGGGGAGCTGTTTTTT.

This chain uses TRBV5-1 with TRBJ1-2; D not certain. CDR1 is SGHRS and CDR2 is YFSETQ in the germline V gene. The CDR3 totals 15 residues. Deletions cut 6 bases from V and 5 bases from J, with 20 bases between. The CDR3 sequence is CASTTTDGERYGYTF. CDR3 bases: TGCGCCAGCACCACAACAGACGGGGAGAGGTATGGCTACACCTTC.